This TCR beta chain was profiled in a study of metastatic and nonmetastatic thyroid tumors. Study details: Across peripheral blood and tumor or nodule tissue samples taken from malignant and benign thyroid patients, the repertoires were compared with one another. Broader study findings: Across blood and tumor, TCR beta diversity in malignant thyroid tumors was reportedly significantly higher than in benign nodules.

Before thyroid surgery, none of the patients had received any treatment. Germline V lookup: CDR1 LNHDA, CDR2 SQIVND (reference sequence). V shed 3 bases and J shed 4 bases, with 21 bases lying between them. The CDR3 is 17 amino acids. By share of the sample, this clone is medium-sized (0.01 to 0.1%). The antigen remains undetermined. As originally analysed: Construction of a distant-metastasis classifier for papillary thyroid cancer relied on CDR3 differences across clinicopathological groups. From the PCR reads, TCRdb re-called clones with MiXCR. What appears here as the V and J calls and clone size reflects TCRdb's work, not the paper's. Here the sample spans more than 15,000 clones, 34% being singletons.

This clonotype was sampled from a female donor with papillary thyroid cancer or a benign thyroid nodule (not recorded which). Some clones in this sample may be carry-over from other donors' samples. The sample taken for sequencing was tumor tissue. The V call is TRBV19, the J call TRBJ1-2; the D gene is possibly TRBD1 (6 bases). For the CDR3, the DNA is TGTGCCAGTAGTATTAAGGGGGTGGGCCAAATCCCCTATGGCTACACCTTC. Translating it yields CASSIKGVGQIPYGYTF.